The 24 T cell receptor beta chains reported below all come from one sample, sequenced in a study of T-cell memory formation after mild COVID-19. TCRdb reprocessed the 5' RACE reads via MiXCR and lists one record per CDR3 protein. The profile shows about 84,000 distinct CDR3 sequences, about 15% of them singletons. Sequencing was performed on PBMCs or a T cell subset sorted from them (not recorded which). Every receptor here comes from an adult woman who had mild COVID-19 (a few samples of this study predate the infection). Cell type and time point are not known.

The chain joins TRBV19 to TRBJ2-1; 10 nucleotides agree with TRBD1. The CDR3 spans 16 residues. The V segment lost 8 bases and the J segment 5 bases; nucleotides outside the gene matches: 12. From germline, CDR1 is LNHDA and CDR2 SQIVND (reference sequence). This CDR3 reads CASGTWTGGYDNEQFF. As DNA, the CDR3 is TGTGCCAGTGGGACCTGGACAGGGGGTTACGACAATGAGCAGTTCTTC.

There are a few counts of this clonotype. Here the CDR3 DNA reads TGTGCCAGCAGCCAAGGATGGGGGCCCACTGAAGCTTTCTTT. Its protein is CASSQGWGPTEAFF. The chain couples TRBV3-1 to TRBJ1-1, with D tentatively TRBD1 (6 bases). This CDR3 has 14 amino acids. V lost 1 base, J lost 4 bases, and 10 bases lay in between. Per germline, CDR1 LGHDT and CDR2 YNNKEL (reference sequence).

V is TRBV7-6 and J is TRBJ1-4, with 10 nucleotides matching TRBD1. The V gene end was trimmed by 5 bases and the J gene end by 17 bases; junction bases not matched to a gene: 14. This CDR3 comprises 14 residues. Germline CDR1 SGHVS, CDR2 FNYEAQ. The CDR3 loop reads CASSLGTGDNFVFF. Here the CDR3 DNA reads TGTGCCAGCAGCCTTGGGACAGGGGACAACTTCGTATTTTTT.

This clonotype came up many times. The chain carries TRBV4-1 and TRBJ2-4; possible D gene TRBD2, 6 bases. The CDR3 totals 15 residues. In germline, CDR1 is MGHRA, CDR2 YSYEKL. V lost 5 bases to trimming and J lost 7 bases, with 18 bases between them. The CDR3 DNA is TGCGCCAGCAGCTCCCCCGGGACTTTCCTCAACATTCAGTACTTC. Translation gives CASSSPGTFLNIQYF.

This clonotype came up a few times. The gene calls are TRBV6-5 and TRBJ2-2; D is possibly TRBD2 (6 bases). The V and J ends lost 5 bases and 11 bases respectively, with 18 bases between them. Germline CDR1 is MNHEY and CDR2 is SVGAGI. The CDR3 contains 14 residues. The CDR3 reads CASSMGNMGGELFF. The CDR3 nucleotides read TGTGCCAGCAGTATGGGTAATATGGGAGGAGAGCTGTTTTTT.

This clonotype was observed at least ten times. This chain links TRBV7-9 with TRBJ2-1; D not resolved. Trimming pared 2 bases from V and 10 bases from J, leaving 6 bases between. Germline assignment: CDR1 SEHNR and CDR2 FQNEAQ (reference sequence). The CDR3 spans 11 residues. CDR3 sequence (DNA): TGTGCCAGCAGCTTAATCGCCGAGCAGTTCTTC. It yields the protein CASSLIAEQFF.

V is TRBV5-1 and J is TRBJ2-7; D may correspond to TRBD1 or TRBD2 (6 bases each). Germline V lookup: CDR1 SGHRS, CDR2 YFSETQ. V shed 4 bases and J shed 4 bases, with 24 bases lying between them. This CDR3 is 17 amino acids long. CDR3 DNA sequence: TGCGCCAGCAGCCCACTGAGGGACACAGGAGGGAGGTACGAGCAGTACTTC. This translates into CASSPLRDTGGRYEQYF.

This clonotype was recorded at least ten times. This chain links TRBV9 with TRBJ2-7; the D gene is possibly TRBD1 (6 bases). This CDR3 has 14 residues. Trimming removed 2 bases from V and 3 bases from J, with 12 bases in between. Per the germline V gene, CDR1 is SGDLS and CDR2 is YYNGEE. CDR3 bases: TGTGCCAGCAGCGTTGAGGACAGACTCTACGAGCAGTACTTC. Residues: CASSVEDRLYEQYF.

This clonotype was detected only a few times. The CDR3 DNA reads TGTGCCAGCTCACCCTACTTGCGGGGGGGCCAAGAGACCCAGTACTTC. Its translation: CASSPYLRGGQETQYF. The gene calls are TRBV18 and TRBJ2-5, with 9 bases fitting TRBD2. V was pared by 3 bases and J by 1 base, with 6 bases of the junction left unmatched. The germline V gene has CDR1 KGHSH and CDR2 LQKENI. The length of the CDR3 is 16 residues.

This chain links TRBV4-1 with TRBJ1-1; the D is unclear. The CDR3 runs 15 residues. CDR1 and CDR2 from the germline V gene are MGHRA and YSYEKL. Trimming cost V 5 bases and J 5 bases, with 18 bases left between them. The CDR3 DNA follows: TGCGCCAGCAGCTCAAGAGGTAAGGGAGGAACTGAAGCTTTCTTT. This translates into CASSSRGKGGTEAFF.

CDR3 sequence reads: CSVADFEQYF. The CDR3 nucleotides are TGCAGCGTGGCGGATTTCGAGCAGTACTTC. V usage is TRBV29-1 and J usage is TRBJ2-7; D gene ambiguous. V was trimmed by 6 bases and J by 6 bases, leaving 9 bases between them. The CDR3 loop spans 10 amino acids. Germline V gene data show CDR1 as SQVTM and CDR2 as ANQGSEA.

V is TRBV6-5 and J is TRBJ2-2; D is undetermined. Per germline, CDR1 MNHEY and CDR2 SVGAGI. The CDR3 totals 12 residues. The ends were cut back, 4 bases at V and 9 bases at J, with 9 bases in the middle. The CDR3 nucleotides read TGTGCCAGCAGTTTCCTTGGAAGGGAGCTGTTTTTT. Protein sequence: CASSFLGRELFF.

This clonotype was seen a handful of times. The chain recombines TRBV6-5 with TRBJ1-1, with 7 positions matching TRBD1. CDR1 MNHEY and CDR2 SVGAGI come from the germline V gene. J was trimmed by 0 bases and V by 4 bases; bases with no gene match: 5. The CDR3 consists of 15 residues. CDR3: CASSSGQWVNTEAFF. CDR3 nucleotides: TGTGCCAGCAGTTCGGGACAGTGGGTGAACACTGAAGCTTTCTTT.

This clonotype showed up just once. The chain joins TRBV4-3 to TRBJ2-1, with D possibly being TRBD1 (5 bases). The CDR3 contains 14 residues. V was shortened by 0 bases and J by 6 bases, with 9 bases between the two germline ends. From germline, CDR1 is LGHNA and CDR2 YSLEER. CDR3 region: CASSQDGTGNEQFF. For the CDR3, the DNA is TGCGCCAGCAGCCAAGATGGTACAGGCAATGAGCAGTTCTTC.

This clonotype was observed a few times. The V call is TRBV7-9, the J call TRBJ2-7; the D is unclear. This CDR3 has 15 residues. Germline CDR1 SEHNR, CDR2 FQNEAQ (reference sequence). Trimming pared 5 bases from V and 2 bases from J, leaving 16 bases between. In DNA, the CDR3 is TGTGCCAGCAGCCCGACCCGGAGAGCCGCCTACGAGCAGTACTTC. It encodes CASSPTRRAAYEQYF.

This clonotype was observed at least ten times. The chain links TRBV4-3 to TRBJ2-1; 8 nucleotides match TRBD2. The CDR3 sequence is 18 residues long. The J segment lost 0 bases and the V segment lost 0 bases, leaving 7 bases of the junction unmatched. Germline CDR1 reads LGHNA; CDR2 reads YSLEER. DNA for the CDR3: TGCGCCAGCAGCCAAGATCGCCTTAGCGGGAACTCCTACAATGAGCAGTTCTTC. It codes for CASSQDRLSGNSYNEQFF.

This clonotype was observed a handful of times. This chain joins TRBV5-1 and TRBJ1-1; the D gene is possibly TRBD1 (5 bases). The CDR3 is 13 residues long. V lost 4 bases and J lost 6, with 13 bases in between. CDR1 SGHRS and CDR2 YFSETQ come from the germline V gene. CDR3 region: CASSRGMNSEAFF. The CDR3 region has the DNA TGCGCCAGCAGCCGGGGGATGAATTCTGAAGCTTTCTTT.

This clonotype has only a few counts. This sequence joins TRBV6-5 and TRBJ2-1; D uncertain. Trimming left V 2 bases short and J 1 base short, with 9 bases between. The CDR3 loop spans 15 amino acids. Per germline, CDR1 MNHEY and CDR2 SVGAGI. The CDR3 loop reads CASSYGGGSYNEQFF. CDR3 nucleotides: TGTGCCAGCAGTTACGGCGGCGGATCCTACAATGAGCAGTTCTTC.

This clonotype showed up just a few times. This chain uses TRBV24-1 with TRBJ1-1; D is perhaps TRBD1 (5 bases). The CDR3 loop spans 13 amino acids. Trimming removed 9 bases from V and 6 bases from J, with 16 bases in between. Germline V gives CDR1 KGHDR, CDR2 SFDVKD. The CDR3: CATAKAGTSEAFF. The CDR3, as DNA: TGTGCCACCGCAAAAGCAGGGACGTCTGAAGCTTTCTTT.

The rearrangement joins TRBV4-3 to TRBJ2-1, with unresolved D. From germline, CDR1 is LGHNA and CDR2 YSLEER. The CDR3 extends over 14 amino acids. Trimming removed 1 base from V and 4 bases from J, with 8 bases in between. The CDR3 coding sequence is TGCGCCAGCAGCCAAGGATCTGGGTACAATGAGCAGTTCTTC. Translating it yields CASSQGSGYNEQFF.

The chain employs TRBV7-9 and TRBJ2-7; D gene uncertain. Germline CDR1 is SEHNR and CDR2 is FQNEAQ (reference sequence). CDR3 length: 14 residues. Deletions cut 0 bases from V and 3 bases from J, with 9 bases between. This CDR3 is CASSLAGFRYEQYF. CDR3 in DNA: TGTGCCAGCAGCTTAGCGGGATTTCGCTACGAGCAGTACTTC. The full variable domain, completed using reference TRBV7-9 and TRBJ2-7, is DTGVSQNPRHKITKRGQNVTFRCDPISEHNRLYWYRQTLGQGPEFLTYFQNEAQLEKSRLLSDRFSAERPKGSFSTLEIQRTEQGDSAMYLCASSLAGFRYEQYFGPGTRLTVT.

This clonotype was counted between two and nine times. The genes are TRBV4-3 and TRBJ2-3, with 7 bases that match TRBD2. The CDR3 runs to 18 residues. V trimming: 2 bases; J trimming: 6 bases; junction bases outside the gene matches: 17. CDR1 LGHNA and CDR2 YSLEER come from the germline V gene. The CDR3 bases are TGCGCCAGCAGCCAACGAGTTCTAGCGGAGGCCCAACCCGATACGCAGTATTTT. Translated, it gives CASSQRVLAEAQPDTQYF.

The chain couples TRBV5-1 to TRBJ1-1; TRBD1 matches 7 bases. The CDR3 extends over 16 amino acids. CDR1 and CDR2 (germline): SGHRS, YFSETQ. V lost 3 bases to trimming and J lost 1 base; unmatched junction nucleotides: 9. CDR3 region: CASSYYPGQSNTEAFF. CDR3 nucleotides: TGCGCCAGCAGCTACTATCCGGGACAGTCGAACACTGAAGCTTTCTTT.

The chain has TRBV5-1 and TRBJ2-5; weak D call: TRBD1 (5 bases). The CDR3 sequence is 16 residues long. Per germline, CDR1 SGHRS and CDR2 YFSETQ. The ends were cut back, 0 bases at V and 4 bases at J, with 16 bases in the middle. The CDR3 coding sequence is TGCGCCAGCAGCTTGGCCCCTCAGGGCGTGTTAGAGACCCAGTACTTC. Encoded protein: CASSLAPQGVLETQYF.